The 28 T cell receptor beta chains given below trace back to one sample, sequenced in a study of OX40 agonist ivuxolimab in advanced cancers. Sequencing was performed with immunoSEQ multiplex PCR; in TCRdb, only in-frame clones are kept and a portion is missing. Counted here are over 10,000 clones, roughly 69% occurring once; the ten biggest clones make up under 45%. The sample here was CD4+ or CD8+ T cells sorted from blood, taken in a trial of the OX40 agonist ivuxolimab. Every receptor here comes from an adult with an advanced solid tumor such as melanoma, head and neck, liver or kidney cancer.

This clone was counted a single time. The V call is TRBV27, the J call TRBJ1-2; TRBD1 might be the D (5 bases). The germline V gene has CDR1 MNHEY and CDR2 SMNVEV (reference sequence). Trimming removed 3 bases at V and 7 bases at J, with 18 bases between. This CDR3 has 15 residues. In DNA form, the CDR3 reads TGTGCCAGCAGTTTGGTTCAGGGCGGATGGAGTGGCTACACCTTC. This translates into CASSLVQGGWSGYTF.

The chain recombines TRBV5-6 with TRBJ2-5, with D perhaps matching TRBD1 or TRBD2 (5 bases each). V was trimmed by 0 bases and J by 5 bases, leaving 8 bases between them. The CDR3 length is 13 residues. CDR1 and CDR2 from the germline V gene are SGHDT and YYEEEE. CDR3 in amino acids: CASSLGGDETQYF. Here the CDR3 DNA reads TGTGCCAGCAGCTTGGGAGGGGACGAGACCCAGTACTTC. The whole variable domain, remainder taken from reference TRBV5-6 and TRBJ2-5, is DAGVTQSPTHLIKTRGQQVTLRCSPKSGHDTVSWYQQALGQGPQFIFQYYEEEERQRGNFPDRFSGHQFPNYSSELNVNALLLGDSALYLCASSLGGDETQYFGPGTRLLVL.

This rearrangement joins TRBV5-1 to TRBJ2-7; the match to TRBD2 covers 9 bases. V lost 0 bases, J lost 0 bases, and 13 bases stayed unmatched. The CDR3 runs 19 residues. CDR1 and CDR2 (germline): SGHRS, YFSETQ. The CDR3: CASSLAGLATYTTSYEQYF. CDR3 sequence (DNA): TGCGCCAGCAGCTTGGCCGGACTAGCGACCTACACAACCTCCTACGAGCAGTACTTC.

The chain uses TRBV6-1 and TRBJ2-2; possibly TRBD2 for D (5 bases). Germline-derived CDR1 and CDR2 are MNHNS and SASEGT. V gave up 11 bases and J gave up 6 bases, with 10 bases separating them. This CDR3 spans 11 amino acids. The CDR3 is CALRGAGELFF. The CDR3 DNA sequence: TGTGCCCTCCGGGGTGCCGGGGAGCTGTTTTTT.

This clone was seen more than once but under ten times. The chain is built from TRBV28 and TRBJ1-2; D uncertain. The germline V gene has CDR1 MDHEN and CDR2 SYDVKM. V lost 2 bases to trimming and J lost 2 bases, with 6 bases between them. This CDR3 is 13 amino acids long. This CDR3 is CASSLQRNYGYTF. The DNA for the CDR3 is TGTGCCAGCAGTTTACAGAGAAACTATGGCTACACCTTC.

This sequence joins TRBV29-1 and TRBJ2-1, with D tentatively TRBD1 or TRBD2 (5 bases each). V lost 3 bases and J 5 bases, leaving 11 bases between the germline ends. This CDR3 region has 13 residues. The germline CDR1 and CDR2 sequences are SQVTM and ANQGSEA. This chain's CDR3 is CSVDEGMNNEQFF. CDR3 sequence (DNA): TGCAGCGTTGACGAGGGGATGAACAATGAGCAGTTCTTC.

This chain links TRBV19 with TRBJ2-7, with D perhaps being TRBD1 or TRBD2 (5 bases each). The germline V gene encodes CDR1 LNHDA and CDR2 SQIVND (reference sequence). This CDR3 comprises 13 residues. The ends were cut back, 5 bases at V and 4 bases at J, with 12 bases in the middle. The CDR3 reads CASSSQGVYEQYF. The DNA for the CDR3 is TGTGCCAGTAGTTCCCAGGGAGTTTACGAGCAGTACTTC.

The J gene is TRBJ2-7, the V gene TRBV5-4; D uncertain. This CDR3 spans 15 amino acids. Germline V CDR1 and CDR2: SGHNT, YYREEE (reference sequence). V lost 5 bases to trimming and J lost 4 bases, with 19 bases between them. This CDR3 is CASSSGIRKLYEQYF. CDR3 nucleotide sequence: TGTGCCAGCAGTTCAGGTATCCGCAAACTTTACGAGCAGTACTTC.

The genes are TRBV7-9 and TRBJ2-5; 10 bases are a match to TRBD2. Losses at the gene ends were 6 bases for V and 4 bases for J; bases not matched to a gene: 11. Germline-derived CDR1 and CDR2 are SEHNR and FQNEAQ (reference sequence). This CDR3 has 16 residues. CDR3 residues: CASRGAGGVSGETQYF. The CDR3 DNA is TGTGCCAGCAGGGGAGCGGGAGGGGTCTCCGGAGAGACCCAGTACTTC.

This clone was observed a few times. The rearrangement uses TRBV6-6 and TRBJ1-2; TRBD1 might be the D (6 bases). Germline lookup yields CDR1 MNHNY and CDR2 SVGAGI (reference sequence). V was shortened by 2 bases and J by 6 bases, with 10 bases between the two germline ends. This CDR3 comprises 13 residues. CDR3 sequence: CASSYPGVNGYTF. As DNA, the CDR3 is TGTGCCAGCAGTTACCCAGGGGTGAATGGCTACACCTTC.

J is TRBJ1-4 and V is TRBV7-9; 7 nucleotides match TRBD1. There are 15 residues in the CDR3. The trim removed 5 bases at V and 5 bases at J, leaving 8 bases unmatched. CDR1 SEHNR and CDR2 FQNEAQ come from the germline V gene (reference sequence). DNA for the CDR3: TGTGCCAGCAGCCCCCCTGACAGGGCGAATGAAAAACTGTTTTTT. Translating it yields CASSPPDRANEKLFF.

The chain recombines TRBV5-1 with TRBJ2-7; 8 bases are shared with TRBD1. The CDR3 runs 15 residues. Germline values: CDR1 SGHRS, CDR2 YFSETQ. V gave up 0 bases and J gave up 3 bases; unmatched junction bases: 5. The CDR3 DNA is TGCGCCAGCAGCTTGGGCAGGGGGCTCCTCTACGAGCAGTACTTC. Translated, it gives CASSLGRGLLYEQYF.

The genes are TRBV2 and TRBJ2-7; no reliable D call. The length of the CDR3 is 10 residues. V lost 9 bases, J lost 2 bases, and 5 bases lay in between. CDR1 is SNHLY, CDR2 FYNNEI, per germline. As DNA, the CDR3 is TGTGCCAGTTCCGCCTACGAGCAGTACTTC. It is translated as CASSAYEQYF.

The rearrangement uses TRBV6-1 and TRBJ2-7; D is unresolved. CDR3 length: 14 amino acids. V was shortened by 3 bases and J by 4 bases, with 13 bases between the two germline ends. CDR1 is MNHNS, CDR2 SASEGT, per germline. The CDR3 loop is CASSEGLNYYEQYF. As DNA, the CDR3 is TGTGCCAGCAGTGAGGGCCTCAACTATTACGAGCAGTACTTC.

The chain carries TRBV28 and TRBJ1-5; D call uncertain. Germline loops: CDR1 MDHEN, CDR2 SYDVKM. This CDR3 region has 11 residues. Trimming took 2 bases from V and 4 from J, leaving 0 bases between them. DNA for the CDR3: TGTGCCAGCAGTTTAAATCAGCCCCAGCATTTT. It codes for CASSLNQPQHF.

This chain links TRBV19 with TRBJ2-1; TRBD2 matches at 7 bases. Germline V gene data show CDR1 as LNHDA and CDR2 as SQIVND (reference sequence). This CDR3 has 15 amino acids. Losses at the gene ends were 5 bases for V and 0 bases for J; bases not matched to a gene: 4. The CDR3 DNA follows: TGTGCCAGTAGTTTACTAGCGCACTCCTACAATGAGCAGTTCTTC. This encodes CASSLLAHSYNEQFF.

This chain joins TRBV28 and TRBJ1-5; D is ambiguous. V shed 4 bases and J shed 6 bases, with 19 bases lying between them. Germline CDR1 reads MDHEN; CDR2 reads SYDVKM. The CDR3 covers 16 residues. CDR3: CASSSGYEVSGQPQHF. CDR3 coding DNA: TGTGCCAGCAGTTCGGGTTACGAGGTGTCGGGTCAGCCCCAGCATTTT.

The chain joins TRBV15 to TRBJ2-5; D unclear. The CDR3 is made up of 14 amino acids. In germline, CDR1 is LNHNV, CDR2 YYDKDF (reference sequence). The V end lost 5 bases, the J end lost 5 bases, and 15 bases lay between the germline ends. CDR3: CATSQGSSGETQYF. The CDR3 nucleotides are TGTGCCACCAGCCAAGGATCTAGTGGGGAGACCCAGTACTTC.

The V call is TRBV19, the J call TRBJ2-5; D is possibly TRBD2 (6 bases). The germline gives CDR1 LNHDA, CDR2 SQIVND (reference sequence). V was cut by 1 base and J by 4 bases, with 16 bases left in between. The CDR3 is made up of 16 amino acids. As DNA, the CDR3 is TGTGCCAGTAGTATAGCCACCCGGGGGAGGCGAGAGACCCAGTACTTC. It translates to CASSIATRGRRETQYF.

CDR3 region: CASSKQNRGEAEAFF. The CDR3 DNA reads TGTGCCAGCAGCAAACAGAACAGGGGGGAGGCGGAAGCTTTCTTT. The J gene is TRBJ1-1, the V gene TRBV21-1; no DNA check was done on the table's D call, TRBD1. TRBV21-1 is an annotated pseudogene. This CDR3 is 15 amino acids long.

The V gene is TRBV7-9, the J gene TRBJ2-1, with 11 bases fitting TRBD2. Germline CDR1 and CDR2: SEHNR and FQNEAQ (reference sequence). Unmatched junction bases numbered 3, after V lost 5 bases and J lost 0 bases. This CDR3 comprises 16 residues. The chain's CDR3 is CASSPLAGVSYNEQFF. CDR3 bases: TGTGCCAGCAGCCCACTAGCGGGAGTCTCCTACAATGAGCAGTTCTTC.

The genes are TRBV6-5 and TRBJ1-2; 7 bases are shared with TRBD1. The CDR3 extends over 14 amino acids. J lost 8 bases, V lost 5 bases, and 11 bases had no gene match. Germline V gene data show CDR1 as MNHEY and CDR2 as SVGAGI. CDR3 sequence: CASSGQGGAVGYTF. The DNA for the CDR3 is TGTGCCAGCAGTGGACAAGGGGGCGCGGTGGGCTACACCTTC.

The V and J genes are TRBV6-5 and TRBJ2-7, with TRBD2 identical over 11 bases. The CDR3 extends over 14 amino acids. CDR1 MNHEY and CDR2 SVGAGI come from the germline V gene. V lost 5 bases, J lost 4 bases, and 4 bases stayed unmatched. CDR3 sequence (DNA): TGTGCCAGCAGTCCGGGGACTAGCGGTTACGAGCAGTACTTC. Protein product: CASSPGTSGYEQYF.

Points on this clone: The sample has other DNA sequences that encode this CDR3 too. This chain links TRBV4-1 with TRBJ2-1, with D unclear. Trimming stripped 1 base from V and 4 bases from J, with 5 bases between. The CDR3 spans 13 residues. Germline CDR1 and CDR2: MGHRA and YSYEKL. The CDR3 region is CASSQVGYNEQFF. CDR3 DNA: TGCGCCAGCAGCCAAGTTGGGTACAATGAGCAGTTCTTC.

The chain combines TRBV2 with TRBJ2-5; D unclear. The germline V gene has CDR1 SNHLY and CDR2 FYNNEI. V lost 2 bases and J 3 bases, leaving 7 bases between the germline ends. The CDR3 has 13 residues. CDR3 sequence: CASSEYLKETQYF. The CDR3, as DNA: TGTGCCAGCAGTGAATACTTGAAAGAGACCCAGTACTTC.

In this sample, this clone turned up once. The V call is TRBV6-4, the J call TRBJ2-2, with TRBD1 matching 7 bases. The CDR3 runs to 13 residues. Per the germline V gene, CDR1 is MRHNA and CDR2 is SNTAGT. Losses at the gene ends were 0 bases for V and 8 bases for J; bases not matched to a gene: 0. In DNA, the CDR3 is TGTGCCAGCAGTGACTCGGACAGGGGGGAGCTGTTTTTT. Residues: CASSDSDRGELFF.

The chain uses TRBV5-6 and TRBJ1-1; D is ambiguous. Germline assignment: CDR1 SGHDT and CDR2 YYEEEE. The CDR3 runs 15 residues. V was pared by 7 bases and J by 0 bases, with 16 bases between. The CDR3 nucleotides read TGTGCCAGCCACACACAAAACGGAATGAACACTGAAGCTTTCTTT. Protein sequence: CASHTQNGMNTEAFF.

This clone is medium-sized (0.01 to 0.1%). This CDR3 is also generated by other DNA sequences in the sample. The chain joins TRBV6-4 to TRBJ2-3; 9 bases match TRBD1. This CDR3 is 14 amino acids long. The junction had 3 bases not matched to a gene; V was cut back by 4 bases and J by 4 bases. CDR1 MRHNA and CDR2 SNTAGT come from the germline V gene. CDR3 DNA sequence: TGTGCCAGCAGTGGGACAGGGGAGGCAGATACGCAGTATTTT. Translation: CASSGTGEADTQYF.